This T cell receptor (beta chain) comes out of a study of identical twins. TCRdb reanalysed the 5' RACE reads using MiXCR and keeps one entry per CDR3 protein. The sample has some 900,000 distinct CDR3 sequences; around an eighth are singletons. The V gene's germline CDR1 is KGHDR and CDR2 SFDVKD. The CDR3 consists of 15 residues. With 5 bases removed from V and 5 bases from J, the gap between germline ends came to 17 bases. These same records also appear under a second study, on yellow fever vaccine responses in identical twins.

The J gene is TRBJ2-5, the V gene TRBV24-1; possible D gene TRBD2, 5 bases. The sequenced sample consisted of PBMCs. This sequence was found in a woman between 18 and 29 years old in good health. CDR3 sequence (DNA): TGTGCCACCAGTGGTTCTAAGGAGGAGTGGGAGACCCAGTACTTC. It encodes CATSGSKEEWETQYF.